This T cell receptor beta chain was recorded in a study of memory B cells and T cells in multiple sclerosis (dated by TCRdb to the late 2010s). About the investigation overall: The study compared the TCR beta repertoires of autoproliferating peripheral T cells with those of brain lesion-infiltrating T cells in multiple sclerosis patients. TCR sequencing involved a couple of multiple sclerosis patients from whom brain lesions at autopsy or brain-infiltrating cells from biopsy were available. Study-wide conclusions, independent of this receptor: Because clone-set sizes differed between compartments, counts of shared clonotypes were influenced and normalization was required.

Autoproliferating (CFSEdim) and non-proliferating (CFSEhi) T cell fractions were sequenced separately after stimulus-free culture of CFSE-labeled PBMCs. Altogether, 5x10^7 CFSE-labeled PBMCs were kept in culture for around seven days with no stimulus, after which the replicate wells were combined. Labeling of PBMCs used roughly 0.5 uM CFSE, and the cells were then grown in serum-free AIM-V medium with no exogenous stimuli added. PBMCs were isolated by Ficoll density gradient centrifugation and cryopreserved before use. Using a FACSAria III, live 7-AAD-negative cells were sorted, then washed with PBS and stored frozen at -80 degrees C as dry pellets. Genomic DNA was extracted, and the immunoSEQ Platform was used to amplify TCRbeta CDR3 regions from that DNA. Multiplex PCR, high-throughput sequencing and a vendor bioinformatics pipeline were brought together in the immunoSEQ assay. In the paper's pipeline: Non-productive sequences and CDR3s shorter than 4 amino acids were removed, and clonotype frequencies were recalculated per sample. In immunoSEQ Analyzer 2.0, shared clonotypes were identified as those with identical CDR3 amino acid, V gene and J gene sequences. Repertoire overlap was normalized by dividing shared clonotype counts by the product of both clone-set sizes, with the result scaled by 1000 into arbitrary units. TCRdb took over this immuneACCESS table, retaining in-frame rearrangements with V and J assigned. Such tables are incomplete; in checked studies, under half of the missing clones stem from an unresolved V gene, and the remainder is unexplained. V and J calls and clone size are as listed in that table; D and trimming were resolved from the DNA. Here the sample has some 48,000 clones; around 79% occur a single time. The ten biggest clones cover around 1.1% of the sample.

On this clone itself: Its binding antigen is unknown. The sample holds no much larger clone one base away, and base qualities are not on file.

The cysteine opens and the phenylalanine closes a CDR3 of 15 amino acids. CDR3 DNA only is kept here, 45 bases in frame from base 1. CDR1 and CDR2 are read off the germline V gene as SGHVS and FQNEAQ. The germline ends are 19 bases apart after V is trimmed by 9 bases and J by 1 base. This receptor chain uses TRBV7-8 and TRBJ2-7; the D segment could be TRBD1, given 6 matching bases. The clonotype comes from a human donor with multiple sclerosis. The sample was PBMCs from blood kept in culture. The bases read TGTGCCAGGGGGGAAACAGGGAAGACTTCCTACGAGCAGTACTTC. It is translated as CARGETGKTSYEQYF. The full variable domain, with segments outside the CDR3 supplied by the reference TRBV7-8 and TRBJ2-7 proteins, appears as GAGVSQSPRYKVAKRGQDVALRCDPISGHVSLFWYQQALGQGPEFLTYFQNEAQLDKSGLPSDRFFAERPEGSVSTLKIQRTQQEDSAVYLCARGETGKTSYEQYFGPGTRLTVT.